This TCR beta chain was recorded in a study of blood T cells in healthy people across ages. Whole-study findings and limits: The fall in TCR beta diversity per million T cells was roughly linear with age. It was not known whether donors were CMV positive (a possible confounder of expanded clonotype changes). Both naive CD4+ cell counts and diversity were greater in long-lived donors than in aged donors.

Combining a sample-barcoded 5' primer with a J-beta primer mix, a second PCR ran for 7 to 11 cycles. Each sample yielded at least 2.5 million CDR3-containing paired-end reads. TCRdb re-analysed the 5' RACE reads in MiXCR, keeping a single row per CDR3 protein. The sample contains some 1.5 million distinct CDR3 sequences, roughly 28% of which appear only once. V lost 0 bases and J lost 4, with 14 bases in between. The CDR3 is 16 residues long. Looked up from germline, CDR1 is SGHRS and CDR2 is YFSETQ. Turning to this clonotype: Its antigen remains unidentified.

The sample comprised blood. The sequence derives from a woman aged 30 to 39 in good health. This chain connects TRBV5-1 to TRBJ2-1, with a weak D call TRBD2 (6 bases). The DNA of the CDR3 is TGCGCCAGCAGCTTGGTAGCGGATAATTTTTACAATGAGCAGTTCTTC. Protein sequence: CASSLVADNFYNEQFF. Drawing the rest from reference TRBV5-1 and TRBJ2-1, the complete variable domain is KAGVTQTPRYLIKTRGQQVTLSCSPISGHRSVSWYQQTPGQGLQFLFEYFSETQRNKGNFPGRFSGRQFSNSRSEMNVSTLELGDSALYLCASSLVADNFYNEQFFGPGTRLTVL.